Listed below are T cell receptor beta chains from one sample, sequenced in a study of shared clonotypes between healthy human individuals. Using immunoSEQ multiplex PCR, the repertoire was profiled, and TCRdb retains in-frame clones only, with some absent. The table records 1.5 million to 2.5 million clones, just under 95% of them present only once. The sequenced material came from naive CD8+ T cells sorted from blood. Receptor source: a man between 18 and 29 years old in good health. The CDR3 runs from the conserved cysteine through the conserved F or W. Fields, in order: clone size, V gene, J gene, D gene, CDR3 protein, CDR3 DNA. The D gene is left open where the match is weak. Size is stated for part of the rows, as once, few or many counts, or as a class when the clone is expanded.

>NA|TRBV25-1|TRBJ1-1|NA
CASSDPGEMNTEAFF
TGTGCCAGCAGTGACCCAGGGGAGATGAACACTGAAGCTTTCTTT
>NA|TRBV19|TRBJ2-7|NA
CATQGNPYEQYF
TGTGCCACTCAGGGGAATCCCTACGAGCAGTACTTC
>NA|TRBV7-2|TRBJ2-7|TRBD1
CASSLSFPGQGREEQYF
TGTGCCAGCAGCTTATCTTTTCCGGGACAGGGGCGAGAGGAGCAGTACTTC
>NA|TRBV6-1|TRBJ1-5|TRBD1
CASTPTGPAGQPQHF
TGTGCCAGCACCCCGACAGGGCCCGCAGGTCAGCCCCAGCATTTT
>NA|TRBV6-5|TRBJ2-7|NA
CASSYSAGYEQYF
TGTGCCAGCAGTTACTCTGCGGGCTACGAGCAGTACTTC
>NA|TRBV11-2|TRBJ2-1|NA
CASTSMGYNEQFF
TGTGCCAGCACCTCGATGGGGTACAATGAGCAGTTCTTC
>NA|TRBV7-9|TRBJ2-7|NA
CAAGEGGAPYEQYF
TGTGCCGCAGGGGAAGGAGGGGCCCCCTACGAGCAGTACTTC
>NA|TRBV5-6|TRBJ2-5|TRBD1
CASSLQTGVETQYF
TGTGCCAGCAGCTTGCAAACAGGGGTAGAGACCCAGTACTTC
>NA|TRBV4-1|TRBJ2-1|NA
CASSQDQGPNEQFF
TGCGCCAGCAGCCAAGACCAAGGCCCTAATGAGCAGTTCTTC
>NA|TRBV6-1|TRBJ2-7|TRBD1
CASSQGGMDEQYF
TGTGCCAGCAGTCAAGGGGGCATGGACGAGCAGTACTTC
>NA|TRBV4-1|TRBJ1-1|NA
CASSQEGEGPRTEAFF
TGCGCCAGCAGCCAAGAAGGGGAGGGGCCACGCACTGAAGCTTTCTTT
>NA|TRBV2|TRBJ2-7|NA
CASSSGYEQYF
TGTGCCAGTTCCAGTGGCTACGAGCAGTACTTC
>NA|TRBV7-9|TRBJ2-7|TRBD1
CASSATGESREQYF
TGTGCCAGCAGCGCAACAGGGGAAAGTCGCGAGCAGTACTTC
>NA|TRBV11-2|TRBJ1-2|NA
CASSGFSNYGYTF
TGTGCCAGCTCCGGATTTTCTAACTATGGCTACACCTTC
>few|TRBV2|TRBJ1-2|NA
CAGQSGNHLDGYTF
TGTGCCGGCCAATCGGGGAATCATCTTGATGGCTACACCTTC
>NA|TRBV10-1|TRBJ1-5|NA
CASSAYSNQPQHF
TGCGCCAGCAGTGCGTATAGCAATCAGCCCCAGCATTTT
>once|TRBV6-1|TRBJ1-1|TRBD1
CASRETGGYTEAFF
TGTGCCAGCAGGGAAACAGGGGGTTACACTGAAGCTTTCTTT
>NA|TRBV5-6|TRBJ1-1|TRBD1
CASSPGGTGITEAFF
TGTGCCAGCAGCCCTGGCGGGACAGGGATCACTGAAGCTTTCTTT
>NA|TRBV5-6|TRBJ2-1|NA
CASSLGGSNYNEQFF
TGTGCCAGCAGCTTAGGGGGGAGTAATTACAATGAGCAGTTCTTC
>NA|TRBV6-5|TRBJ2-2|NA
CASSYVSPGELFF
TGTGCCAGCAGTTATGTCTCCCCCGGGGAGCTGTTTTTT
>NA|TRBV28|TRBJ2-3|TRBD2
CASSLSSGRYGDTQYF
TGTGCCAGCAGTTTAAGTAGCGGGAGGTATGGAGATACGCAGTATTTT
>NA|TRBV9|TRBJ2-5|NA
CASSQEGLWETQYF
TGTGCCAGCAGCCAGGAGGGGCTCTGGGAGACCCAGTACTTC
>NA|TRBV7-9|TRBJ2-5|NA
CASSFYGEETQYF
TGTGCCAGCAGCTTTTACGGGGAAGAGACCCAGTACTTC
>NA|TRBV27|TRBJ1-1|NA
CASSLVGMNTEAFF
TGTGCCAGCAGTTTAGTAGGGATGAACACTGAAGCTTTCTTT
>NA|TRBV14|TRBJ2-1|NA
CASSHSGLSEQFF
TGTGCCAGCAGCCACTCGGGACTCTCTGAGCAGTTCTTC
>once|TRBV19|TRBJ1-4|NA
CASSLWTATNEKLFF
TGTGCCAGTAGTCTGTGGACAGCAACTAATGAAAAACTGTTTTTT
>NA|TRBV7-9|TRBJ2-7|NA
CASSPEYEQYF
TGTGCCAGCAGCCCTGAATACGAGCAGTACTTC
>NA|TRBV5-5|TRBJ1-6|NA
CASSFGQGPNSPLHF
TGTGCCAGCAGCTTTGGGCAGGGGCCGAATTCACCCCTCCACTTT
>once|TRBV15|TRBJ1-4|NA
CATSDFRVGEKLFF
TGTGCCACCAGCGACTTCAGGGTGGGGGAAAAACTGTTTTTT
>NA|TRBV12-5|TRBJ1-1|TRBD1
CASGLGTANTEAFF
TGTGCTAGTGGTTTAGGGACAGCTAACACTGAAGCTTTCTTT
>NA|TRBV6-1|TRBJ2-3|TRBD1
CASSAYRGGTDTQYF
TGTGCCAGCAGTGCCTACAGGGGGGGCACAGATACGCAGTATTTT
>NA|TRBV6-6|TRBJ2-2|NA
CASKISEVGSTGELFF
TGTGCCAGCAAAATCTCGGAGGTTGGATCAACCGGGGAGCTGTTTTTT
>NA|TRBV5-1|TRBJ2-2|NA
CASSPTTNTGELFF
TGCGCCAGCAGCCCCACAACGAACACCGGGGAGCTGTTTTTT
>NA|TRBV4-1|TRBJ1-1|NA
CASSHWTGMNTEAFF
TGCGCCAGCAGCCATTGGACGGGTATGAACACTGAAGCTTTCTTT
>NA|TRBV12-5|TRBJ1-1|TRBD1
CASATGTGWPEAFF
TGTGCTAGTGCTACAGGGACAGGGTGGCCTGAAGCTTTCTTT
>NA|TRBV5-8|TRBJ2-7|NA
CASSLRQRVSSYEQYF
TGTGCCAGCAGCTTGAGGCAGAGAGTTAGCTCCTACGAGCAGTACTTC
>NA|TRBV5-1|TRBJ2-3|TRBD2
CASSLVAGGPLGTQYF
TGCGCCAGCAGCTTGGTGGCGGGGGGTCCCTTAGGTACGCAGTATTTT
>NA|TRBV2|TRBJ2-3|TRBD1
CASSDHRGQDTQYF
TGTGCCAGCAGTGATCACAGGGGGCAGGATACGCAGTATTTT
>NA|TRBV6-1|TRBJ1-1|NA
CASSEIWRETEGTEAFF
TGTGCCAGCAGTGAAATTTGGAGGGAAACGGAAGGCACTGAAGCTTTCTTT
>NA|TRBV7-7|TRBJ2-3|NA
CASSPRDGTDTQYF
TGTGCTAGCAGCCCCCGGGACGGTACAGATACGCAGTATTTT
>NA|TRBV27|TRBJ2-7|NA
CASSLLGDAYEQYF
TGTGCCAGCAGTTTACTAGGGGACGCCTACGAGCAGTACTTC
>once|TRBV6-6|TRBJ2-7|TRBD1
CASSPDRGYEQYF
TGTGCCAGCAGTCCCGACAGGGGCTACGAGCAGTACTTC
>NA|TRBV6-5|TRBJ1-2|TRBD1
CASSGQGANYGYTF
TGTGCCAGCAGCGGACAGGGGGCTAACTATGGCTACACCTTC
>once|TRBV4-1|TRBJ1-1|TRBD1
CASSQRPGQANTEAFF
TGCGCCAGCAGCCAACGACCCGGACAGGCGAACACTGAAGCTTTCTTT